This entry describes one T cell receptor (beta chain). This record comes from a study of T cell responses to AZD1222 COVID-19 vaccine. Assay: immunoSEQ multiplex PCR; the TCRdb copy retains only in-frame clones and omits some. The sample carries about 100,000 clones, nearly 95% recorded once. Trimming removed 6 bases from V and 0 bases from J, with 11 bases in between. The CDR3 totals 14 residues. Germline V lookup: CDR1 MDHEN, CDR2 SYDVKM. The receptor's source is an adult in good health. V usage is TRBV28 and J usage is TRBJ1-1; a weak D match, TRBD1 (6 bases). The input for sequencing was peripheral blood, taken on day 0 of AZD1222 vaccination. CDR3 sequence (DNA): TGTGCCAGCAGCCCGGACAGATTGAACACTGAAGCTTTCTTT. This encodes CASSPDRLNTEAFF.